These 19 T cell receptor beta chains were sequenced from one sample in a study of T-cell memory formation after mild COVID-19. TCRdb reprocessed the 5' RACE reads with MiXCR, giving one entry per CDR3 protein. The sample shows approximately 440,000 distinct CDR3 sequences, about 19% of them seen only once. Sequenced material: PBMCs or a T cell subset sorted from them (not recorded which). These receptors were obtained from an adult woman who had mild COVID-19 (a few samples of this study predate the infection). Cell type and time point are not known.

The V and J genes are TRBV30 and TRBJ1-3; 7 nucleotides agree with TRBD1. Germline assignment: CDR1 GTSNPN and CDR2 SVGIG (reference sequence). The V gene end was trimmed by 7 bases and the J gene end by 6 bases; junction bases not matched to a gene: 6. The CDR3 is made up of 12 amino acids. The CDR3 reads CALTGMENTIYF. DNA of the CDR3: TGTGCCTTGACAGGGATGGAAAACACCATATATTTT.

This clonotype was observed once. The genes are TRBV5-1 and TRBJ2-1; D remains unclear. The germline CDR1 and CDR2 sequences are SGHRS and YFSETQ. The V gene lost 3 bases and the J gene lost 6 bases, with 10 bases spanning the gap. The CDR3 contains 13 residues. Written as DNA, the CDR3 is TGCGCCAGCAGCTCCCGAGACACCAATGAGCAGTTCTTC. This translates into CASSSRDTNEQFF.

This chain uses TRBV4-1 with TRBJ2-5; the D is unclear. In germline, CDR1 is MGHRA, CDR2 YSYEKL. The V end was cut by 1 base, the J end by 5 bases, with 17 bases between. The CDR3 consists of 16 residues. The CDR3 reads CASSQVRLSSGETQYF. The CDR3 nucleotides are TGCGCCAGCAGCCAAGTTCGCCTTTCAAGTGGGGAGACCCAGTACTTC.

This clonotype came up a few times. The CDR3 sequence: CASSPRDRASTEAFF. In nucleotides, the CDR3 is TGTGCCAGCTCACCTCGGGACAGGGCGTCCACTGAAGCTTTCTTT. The genes are TRBV18 and TRBJ1-1, with TRBD1 identical over 9 bases. The junction had 6 bases not matched to a gene; V was cut back by 3 bases and J by 4 bases. The CDR3 covers 15 residues. Germline V gives CDR1 KGHSH, CDR2 LQKENI. Full variable domain (remainder filled in from reference TRBV18 and TRBJ1-1): NAGVMQNPRHLVRRRGQEARLRCSPMKGHSHVYWYRQLPEEGLKFMVYLQKENIIDESGMPKERFSAEFPKEGPSILRIQQVVRGDSAAYFCASSPRDRASTEAFFGQGTRLTVV.

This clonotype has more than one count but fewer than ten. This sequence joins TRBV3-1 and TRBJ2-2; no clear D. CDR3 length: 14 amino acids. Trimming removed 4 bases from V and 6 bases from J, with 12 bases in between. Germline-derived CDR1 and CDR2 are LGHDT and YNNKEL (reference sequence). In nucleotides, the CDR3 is TGTGCCAGCAGCCGTCCCAATGGGGCCGGGGAGCTGTTTTTT. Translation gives CASSRPNGAGELFF.

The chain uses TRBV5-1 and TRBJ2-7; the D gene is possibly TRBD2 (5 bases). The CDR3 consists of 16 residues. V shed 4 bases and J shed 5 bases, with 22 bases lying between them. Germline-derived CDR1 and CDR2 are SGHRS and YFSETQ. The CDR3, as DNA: TGCGCCAGCAGCCCCGGAAGGTCGGTAGTGGGAGACGAGCAGTACTTC. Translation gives CASSPGRSVVGDEQYF. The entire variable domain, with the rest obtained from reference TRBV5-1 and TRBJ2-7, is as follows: KAGVTQTPRYLIKTRGQQVTLSCSPISGHRSVSWYQQTPGQGLQFLFEYFSETQRNKGNFPGRFSGRQFSNSRSEMNVSTLELGDSALYLCASSPGRSVVGDEQYFGPGTRLTVT.

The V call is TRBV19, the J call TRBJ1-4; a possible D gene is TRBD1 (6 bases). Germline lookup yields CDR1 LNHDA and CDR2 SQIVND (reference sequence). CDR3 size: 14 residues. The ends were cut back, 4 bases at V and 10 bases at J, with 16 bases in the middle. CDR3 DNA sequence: TGTGCCAGTAGTAGGGCAAGGGACACCAGAAAACTGTTTTTT. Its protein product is CASSRARDTRKLFF.

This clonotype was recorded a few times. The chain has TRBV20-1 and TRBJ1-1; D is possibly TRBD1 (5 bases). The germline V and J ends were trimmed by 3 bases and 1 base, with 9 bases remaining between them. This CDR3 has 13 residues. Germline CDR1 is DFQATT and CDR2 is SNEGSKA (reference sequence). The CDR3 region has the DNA TGCAGTGCTAGTCCCAGGGCGAACACTGAAGCTTTCTTT. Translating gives CSASPRANTEAFF.

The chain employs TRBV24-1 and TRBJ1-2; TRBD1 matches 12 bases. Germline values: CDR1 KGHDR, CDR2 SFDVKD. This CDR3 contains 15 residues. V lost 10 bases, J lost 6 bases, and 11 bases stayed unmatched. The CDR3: CATESGTGGSDGYTF. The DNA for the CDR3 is TGTGCCACAGAATCCGGGACAGGGGGCTCGGATGGCTACACCTTC.

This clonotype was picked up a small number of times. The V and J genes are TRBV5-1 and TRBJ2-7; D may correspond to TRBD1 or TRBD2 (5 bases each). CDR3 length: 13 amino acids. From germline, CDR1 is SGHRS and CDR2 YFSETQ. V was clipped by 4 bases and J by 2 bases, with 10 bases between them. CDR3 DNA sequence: TGCGCCAGCAGCGGGGACGGAGCCTACGAGCAGTACTTC. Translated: CASSGDGAYEQYF.

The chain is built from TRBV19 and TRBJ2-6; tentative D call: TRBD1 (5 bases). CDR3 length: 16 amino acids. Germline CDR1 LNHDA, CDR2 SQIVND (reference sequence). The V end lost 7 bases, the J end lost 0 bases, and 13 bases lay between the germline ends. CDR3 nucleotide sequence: TGTGCCAGTACCGACAGAAGAGTCTCTGGGGCCAACGTCCTGACTTTC. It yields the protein CASTDRRVSGANVLTF.

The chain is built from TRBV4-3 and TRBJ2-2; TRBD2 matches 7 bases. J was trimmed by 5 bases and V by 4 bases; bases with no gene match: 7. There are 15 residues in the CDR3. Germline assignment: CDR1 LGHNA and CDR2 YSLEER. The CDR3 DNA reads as TGCGCCAGCAGCCCAGGACTAGTATATACCGGGGAGCTGTTTTTT. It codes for CASSPGLVYTGELFF.

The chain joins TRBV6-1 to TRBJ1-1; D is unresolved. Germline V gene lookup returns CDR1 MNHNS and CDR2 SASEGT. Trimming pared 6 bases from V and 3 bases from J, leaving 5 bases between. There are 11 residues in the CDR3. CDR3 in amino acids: CASRIYTEAFF. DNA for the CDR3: TGTGCCAGCAGAATATACACTGAAGCTTTCTTT.

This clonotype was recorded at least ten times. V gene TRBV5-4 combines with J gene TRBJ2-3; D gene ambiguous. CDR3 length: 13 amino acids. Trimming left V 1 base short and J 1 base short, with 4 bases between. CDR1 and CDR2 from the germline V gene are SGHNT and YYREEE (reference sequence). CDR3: CASSLSGTDTQYF. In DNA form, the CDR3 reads TGTGCCAGCAGCTTGAGTGGCACAGATACGCAGTATTTT. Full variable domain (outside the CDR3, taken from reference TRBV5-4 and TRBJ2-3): ETGVTQSPTHLIKTRGQQVTLRCSSQSGHNTVSWYQQALGQGPQFIFQYYREEENGRGNFPPRFSGLQFPNYSSELNVNALELDDSALYLCASSLSGTDTQYFGPGTRLTVL.

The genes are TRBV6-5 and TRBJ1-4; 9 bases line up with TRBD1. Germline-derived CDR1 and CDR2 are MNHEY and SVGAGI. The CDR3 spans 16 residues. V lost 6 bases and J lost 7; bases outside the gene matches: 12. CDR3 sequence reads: CASSQLPGQGGEKLFF. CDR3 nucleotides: TGTGCCAGCAGCCAGTTACCGGGACAGGGCGGTGAAAAACTGTTTTTT.

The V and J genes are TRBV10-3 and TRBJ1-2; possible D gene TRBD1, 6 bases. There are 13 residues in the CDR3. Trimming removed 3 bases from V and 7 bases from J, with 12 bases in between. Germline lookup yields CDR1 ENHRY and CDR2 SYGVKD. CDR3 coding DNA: TGTGCCATCAGTGAAGGGGGGCTTGGTGGCTACACCTTC. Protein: CAISEGGLGGYTF.

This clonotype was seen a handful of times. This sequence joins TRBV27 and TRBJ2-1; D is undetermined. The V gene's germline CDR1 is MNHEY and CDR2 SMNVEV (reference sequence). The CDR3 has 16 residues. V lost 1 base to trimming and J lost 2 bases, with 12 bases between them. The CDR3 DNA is TGTGCCAGCAGTTTATACGGTCCCAGAGCCTACAATGAGCAGTTCTTC. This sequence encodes CASSLYGPRAYNEQFF.

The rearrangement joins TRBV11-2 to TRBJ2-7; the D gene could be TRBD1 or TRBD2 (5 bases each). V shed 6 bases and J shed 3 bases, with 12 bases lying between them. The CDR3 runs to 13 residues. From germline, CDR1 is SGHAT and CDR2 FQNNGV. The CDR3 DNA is TGTGCCAGCAGTCCAGAGGGGAGCTACGAGCAGTACTTC. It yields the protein CASSPEGSYEQYF.

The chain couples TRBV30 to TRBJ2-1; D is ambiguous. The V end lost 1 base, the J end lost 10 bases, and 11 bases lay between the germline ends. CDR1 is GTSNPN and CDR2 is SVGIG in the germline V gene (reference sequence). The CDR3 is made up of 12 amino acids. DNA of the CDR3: TGTGCCTGGAGTGATACCGGAGTGGAGCAGTTCTTC. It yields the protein CAWSDTGVEQFF.